This T cell receptor beta chain comes out of a study of early T cells in non-severe SARS-CoV-2 infection. This clonotype has more than one count but fewer than ten. MiXCR, run by TCRdb on the 5' RACE reads, gives a single entry per CDR3 protein. This sample has tens of thousands of distinct CDR3 sequences, with 9% to 15% found just once. Trimming shortened V by 3 bases and J by 8 bases, and 16 bases separated the two germline ends. Per germline, CDR1 MNHEY and CDR2 SMNVEV (reference sequence). CDR3 length: 15 residues. This TCR was recovered from an adult who was a healthcare worker with PCR-confirmed SARS-CoV-2 infection or an uninfected control (not recorded which). This chain joins TRBV27 and TRBJ1-4; TRBD1 might be the D (6 bases). The material sequenced was whole blood. This CDR3 reads CASSLRGALGEKLFF. The CDR3 DNA reads as TGTGCCAGCAGTTTGAGGGGGGCGCTTGGGGAAAAACTGTTTTTT.